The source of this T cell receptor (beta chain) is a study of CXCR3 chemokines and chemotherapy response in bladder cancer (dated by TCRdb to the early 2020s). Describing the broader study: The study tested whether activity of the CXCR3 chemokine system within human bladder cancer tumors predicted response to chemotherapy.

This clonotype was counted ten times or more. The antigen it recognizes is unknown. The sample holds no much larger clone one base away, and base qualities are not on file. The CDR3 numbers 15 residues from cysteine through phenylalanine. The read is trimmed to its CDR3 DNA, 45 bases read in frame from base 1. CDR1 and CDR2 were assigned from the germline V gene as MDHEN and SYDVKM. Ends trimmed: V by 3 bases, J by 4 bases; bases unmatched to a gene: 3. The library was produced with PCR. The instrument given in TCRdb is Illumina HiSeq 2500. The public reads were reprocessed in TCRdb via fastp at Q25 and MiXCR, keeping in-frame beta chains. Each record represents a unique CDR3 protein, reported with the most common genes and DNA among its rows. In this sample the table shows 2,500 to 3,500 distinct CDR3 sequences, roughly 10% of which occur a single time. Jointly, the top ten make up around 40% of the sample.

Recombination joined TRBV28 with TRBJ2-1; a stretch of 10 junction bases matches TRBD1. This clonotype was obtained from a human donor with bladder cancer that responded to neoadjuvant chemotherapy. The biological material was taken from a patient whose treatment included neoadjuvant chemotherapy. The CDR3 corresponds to CASSFLDRGYNEQFF. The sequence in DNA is TGTGCCAGCAGTTTTTTGGACAGGGGGTACAATGAGCAGTTCTTC.